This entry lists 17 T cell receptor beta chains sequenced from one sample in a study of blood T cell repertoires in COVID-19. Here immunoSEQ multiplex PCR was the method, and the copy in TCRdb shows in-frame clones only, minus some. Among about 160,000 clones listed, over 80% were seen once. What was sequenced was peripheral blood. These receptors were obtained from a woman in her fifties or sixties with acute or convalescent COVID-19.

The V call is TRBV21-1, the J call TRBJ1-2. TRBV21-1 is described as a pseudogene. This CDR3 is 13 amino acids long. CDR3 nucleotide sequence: TGTGCCAGCAGCAGGGAGGGATTAAATGGCTACACCTTC. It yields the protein CASSREGLNGYTF.

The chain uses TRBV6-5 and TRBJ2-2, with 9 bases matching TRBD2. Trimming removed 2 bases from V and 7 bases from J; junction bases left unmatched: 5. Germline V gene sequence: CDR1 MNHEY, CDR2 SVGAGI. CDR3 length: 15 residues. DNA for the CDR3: TGTGCCAGCAGTTACCAACTAGCGGGTTTCGGGGAGCTGTTTTTT. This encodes CASSYQLAGFGELFF.

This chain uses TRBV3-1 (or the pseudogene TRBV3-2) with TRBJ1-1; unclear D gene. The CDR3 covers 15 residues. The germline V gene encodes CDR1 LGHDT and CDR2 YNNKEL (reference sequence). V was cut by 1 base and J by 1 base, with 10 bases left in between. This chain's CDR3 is CASSQGTEGNTEAFF. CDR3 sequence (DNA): TGTGCCAGCAGCCAAGGAACGGAGGGGAACACTGAAGCTTTCTTT.

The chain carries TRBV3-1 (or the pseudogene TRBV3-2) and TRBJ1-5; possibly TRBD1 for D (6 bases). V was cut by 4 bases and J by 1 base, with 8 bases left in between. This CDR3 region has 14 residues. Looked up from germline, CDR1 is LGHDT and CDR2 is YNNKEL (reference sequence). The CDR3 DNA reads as TGTGCCAGCAGCCCACAGGGAAGCAATCAGCCCCAGCATTTT. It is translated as CASSPQGSNQPQHF.

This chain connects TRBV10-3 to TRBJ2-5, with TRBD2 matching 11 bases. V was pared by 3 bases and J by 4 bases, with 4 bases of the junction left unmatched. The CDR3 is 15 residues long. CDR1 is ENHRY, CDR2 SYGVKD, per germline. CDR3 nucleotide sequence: TGTGCCATCAGTGATATAGGGACTAGCGGAGAGACCCAGTACTTC. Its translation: CAISDIGTSGETQYF.

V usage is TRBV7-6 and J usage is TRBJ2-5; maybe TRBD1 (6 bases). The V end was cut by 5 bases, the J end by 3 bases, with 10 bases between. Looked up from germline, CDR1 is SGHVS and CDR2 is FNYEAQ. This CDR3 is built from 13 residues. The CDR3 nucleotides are TGTGCCAGCAGCCTACGGACAGAAGAGACCCAGTACTTC. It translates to CASSLRTEETQYF.

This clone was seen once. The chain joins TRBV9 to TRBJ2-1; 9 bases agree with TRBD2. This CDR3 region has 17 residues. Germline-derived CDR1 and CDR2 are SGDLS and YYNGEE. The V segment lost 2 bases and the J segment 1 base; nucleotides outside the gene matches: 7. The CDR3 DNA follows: TGTGCCAGCAGCGTTGGCGGGGGGGCCGGATCCTACAATGAGCAGTTCTTC. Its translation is CASSVGGGAGSYNEQFF.

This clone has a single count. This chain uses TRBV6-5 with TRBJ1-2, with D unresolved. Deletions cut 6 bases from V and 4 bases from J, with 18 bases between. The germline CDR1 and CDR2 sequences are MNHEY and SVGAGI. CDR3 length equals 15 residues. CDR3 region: CASRASTVSGYGYTF. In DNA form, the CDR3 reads TGTGCCAGCAGAGCTTCGACGGTATCAGGCTATGGCTACACCTTC.

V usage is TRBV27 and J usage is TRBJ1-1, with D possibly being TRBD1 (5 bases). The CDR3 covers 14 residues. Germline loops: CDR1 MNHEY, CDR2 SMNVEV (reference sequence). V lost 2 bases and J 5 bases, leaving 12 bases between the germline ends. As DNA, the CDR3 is TGTGCCAGCAGTTTAAACGGGGGGGGGACTGAAGCTTTCTTT. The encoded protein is CASSLNGGGTEAFF.

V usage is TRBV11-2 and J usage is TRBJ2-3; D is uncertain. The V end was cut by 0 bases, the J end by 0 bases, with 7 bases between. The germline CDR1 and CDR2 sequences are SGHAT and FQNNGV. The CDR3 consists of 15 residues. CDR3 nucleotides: TGTGCCAGCAGCTTAGAGTATACTAGCACAGATACGCAGTATTTT. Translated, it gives CASSLEYTSTDTQYF. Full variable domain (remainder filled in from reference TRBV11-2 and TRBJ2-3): EAGVAQSPRYKIIEKRQSVAFWCNPISGHATLYWYQQILGQGPKLLIQFQNNGVVDDSQLPKDRFSAERLKGVDSTLKIQPAKLEDSAVYLCASSLEYTSTDTQYFGPGTRLTVL.

CDR3 residues: CATQGSYEQYF. The CDR3 DNA is TGTGCCACCCAGGGATCCTACGAGCAGTACTTC. The chain recombines TRBV10-3 with TRBJ2-7, with D maybe TRBD1 (5 bases). CDR1 and CDR2 (germline): ENHRY, SYGVKD. The V and J ends lost 10 bases and 1 base respectively, with 8 bases between them. This CDR3 spans 11 amino acids.

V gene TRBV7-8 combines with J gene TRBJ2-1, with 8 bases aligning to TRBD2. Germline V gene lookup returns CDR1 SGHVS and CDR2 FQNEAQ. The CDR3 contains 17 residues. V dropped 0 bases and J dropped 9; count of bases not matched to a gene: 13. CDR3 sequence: CASSLALPGGRQIEQFF. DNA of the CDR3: TGTGCCAGCAGCTTAGCGCTTCCGGGAGGGAGGCAAATTGAGCAGTTCTTC.

The CDR3 DNA sequence: TGTGCCAGCAGTTTATCTGACAGGGGCTATGGCTACACCTTC. Protein: CASSLSDRGYGYTF. The chain joins TRBV28 to TRBJ1-2; TRBD1 aligns across 8 bases. Trimming at V came to 1 base and at J to 4 bases, leaving 2 bases not matched to a gene. Germline-derived CDR1 and CDR2 are MDHEN and SYDVKM. The CDR3 runs to 14 residues.

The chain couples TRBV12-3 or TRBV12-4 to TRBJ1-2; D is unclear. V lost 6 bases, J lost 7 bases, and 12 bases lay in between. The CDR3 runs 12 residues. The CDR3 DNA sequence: TGTGCCAGCAGCGACTCTCTTGCTGGCTACACCTTC. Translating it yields CASSDSLAGYTF.

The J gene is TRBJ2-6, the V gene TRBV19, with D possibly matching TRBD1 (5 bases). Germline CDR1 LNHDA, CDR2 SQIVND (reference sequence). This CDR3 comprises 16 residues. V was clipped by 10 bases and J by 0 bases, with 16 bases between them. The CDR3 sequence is CATRQSPSSGANVLTF. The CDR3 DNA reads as TGTGCCACCAGACAGAGCCCCAGCTCTGGGGCCAACGTCCTGACTTTC.

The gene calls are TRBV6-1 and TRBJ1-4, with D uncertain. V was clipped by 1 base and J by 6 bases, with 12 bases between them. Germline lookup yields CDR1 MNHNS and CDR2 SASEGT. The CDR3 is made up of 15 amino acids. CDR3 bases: TGTGCCAGCAGTGAAGACGGGGTATCGTATGAAAAACTGTTTTTT. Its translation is CASSEDGVSYEKLFF.

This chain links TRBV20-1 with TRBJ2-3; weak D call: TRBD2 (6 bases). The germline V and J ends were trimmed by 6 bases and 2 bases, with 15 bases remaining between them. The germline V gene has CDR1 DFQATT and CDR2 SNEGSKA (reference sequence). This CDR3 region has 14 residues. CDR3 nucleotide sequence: TGCAGTGCGAGTCATGGGGGGTACACAGATACGCAGTATTTT. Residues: CSASHGGYTDTQYF.